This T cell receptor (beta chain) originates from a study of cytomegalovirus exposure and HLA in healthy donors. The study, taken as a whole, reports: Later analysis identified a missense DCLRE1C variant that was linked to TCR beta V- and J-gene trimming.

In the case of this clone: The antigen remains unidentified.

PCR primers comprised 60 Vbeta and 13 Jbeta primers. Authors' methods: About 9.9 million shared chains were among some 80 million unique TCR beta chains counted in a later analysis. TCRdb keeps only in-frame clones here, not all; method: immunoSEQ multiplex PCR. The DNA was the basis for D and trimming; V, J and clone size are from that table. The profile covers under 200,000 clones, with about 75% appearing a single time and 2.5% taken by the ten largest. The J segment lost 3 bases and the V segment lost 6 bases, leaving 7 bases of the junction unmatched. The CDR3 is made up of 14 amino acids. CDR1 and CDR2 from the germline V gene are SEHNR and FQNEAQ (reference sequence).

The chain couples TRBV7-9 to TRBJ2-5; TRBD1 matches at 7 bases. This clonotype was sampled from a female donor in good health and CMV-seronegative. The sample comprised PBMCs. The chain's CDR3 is CASSYYGTEETQYF. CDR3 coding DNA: TGTGCCAGCAGTTATTATGGGACAGAAGAGACCCAGTACTTC.